This passage covers 13 T cell receptor beta chains from one sample sequenced in a study of neoadjuvant anti-PD-1 for oral cavity cancer. The method was immunoSEQ multiplex PCR; TCRdb's version includes in-frame clones alone and lacks a portion of them. The sample has around 37,000 clones, around 40% seen once. Described time point: after neoadjuvant nivolumab, at surgical resection. Sequenced here: tumor tissue, sampled after nivolumab (anti-PD-1) treatment. All receptors come from a person aged 35 to 85 with oral cavity squamous cell carcinoma.

This chain uses TRBV2 with TRBJ1-5; D not certain. V lost 1 base and J 9 bases, leaving 16 bases between the germline ends. This CDR3 has 15 residues. Germline-derived CDR1 and CDR2 are SNHLY and FYNNEI. This chain's CDR3 is CASSEVAGGVRPQHF. The CDR3 DNA follows: TGTGCCAGCAGTGAAGTCGCAGGCGGGGTGCGGCCCCAGCATTTT.

In this sample, this clone turned up a few times. The rearrangement joins TRBV5-4 to TRBJ1-1, with 7 positions matching TRBD1. The CDR3 is made up of 15 amino acids. V was clipped by 4 bases and J by 5 bases; unmatched bases: 11. Germline values: CDR1 SGHNT, CDR2 YYREEE (reference sequence). CDR3 DNA: TGTGCCAGCAGCCGGTACAGGGGAAGGGATACTGAAGCTTTCTTT. Translating it yields CASSRYRGRDTEAFF.

The genes are TRBV19 and TRBJ1-2; TRBD1 agrees at 9 bases. The CDR3 loop spans 14 amino acids. From germline, CDR1 is LNHDA and CDR2 SQIVND (reference sequence). Trimming cost V 2 bases and J 8 bases; bases outside gene matches: 6. The chain's CDR3 is CASSIWTGEEGYTF. In DNA, the CDR3 is TGTGCCAGTAGTATATGGACAGGGGAGGAAGGCTACACCTTC.

In its sample, this clone was seen a few times. This rearrangement joins TRBV10-2 to TRBJ2-7; no definite D call. Trimming removed 2 bases from V and 7 bases from J, with 9 bases in between. Looked up from germline, CDR1 is WSHSY and CDR2 is SAAADI. The CDR3 has 12 amino acids. This CDR3 is CASSELAREQYF. DNA of the CDR3: TGCGCCAGCAGTGAGCTTGCGCGAGAGCAGTACTTC.

The chain is built from TRBV30 and TRBJ2-3; TRBD2 aligns across 10 bases. From germline, CDR1 is GTSNPN and CDR2 SVGIG (reference sequence). CDR3 length: 15 amino acids. Trimming cost V 5 bases and J 3 bases; bases outside gene matches: 8. The CDR3 bases are TGTGCCTGGGTTCCGGGACTAGCGCCTACAGATACGCAGTATTTT. This gives the protein CAWVPGLAPTDTQYF. The entire variable domain, with the rest obtained from reference TRBV30 and TRBJ2-3, is as follows: SQTIHQWPATLVQPVGSPLSLECTVEGTSNPNLYWYRQAAGRGLQLLFYSVGIGQISSEVPQNLSASRPQDRQFILSSKKLLLSDSGFYLCAWVPGLAPTDTQYFGPGTRLTVL.

J is TRBJ1-1 and V is TRBV19; the D is unclear. Between the trimmed V and J ends, which lost 5 bases and 1 base, there was a span of 11 bases. Germline assignment: CDR1 LNHDA and CDR2 SQIVND (reference sequence). The CDR3 is 14 amino acids. The CDR3 protein is CASSLPVPNTEAFF. In DNA, the CDR3 is TGTGCCAGTAGTCTTCCCGTCCCGAACACTGAAGCTTTCTTT.

The gene calls are TRBV29-1 and TRBJ2-2; 8 positions agree with TRBD2. Germline lookup yields CDR1 SQVTM and CDR2 ANQGSEA. The V gene end was trimmed by 5 bases and the J gene end by 4 bases; junction bases not matched to a gene: 9. CDR3 size: 15 residues. The DNA of the CDR3 is TGCAGCGTTAAACCGGGGGGGGCTCTCACCGGGGAGCTGTTTTTT. The encoded protein is CSVKPGGALTGELFF.

J is TRBJ1-1 and V is TRBV6-1; D not resolved. The CDR3 runs 12 residues. Per germline, CDR1 MNHNS and CDR2 SASEGT. V lost 6 bases and J 3 bases, leaving 8 bases between the germline ends. The CDR3 is CASRPIYTEAFF. CDR3 in DNA: TGTGCCAGCAGACCCATATACACTGAAGCTTTCTTT.

This clone was detected many times. The CDR3: CASIGGTGVGNQPQHF. The DNA for the CDR3 is TGTGCCAGCATAGGAGGGACAGGGGTGGGCAATCAGCCCCAGCATTTT. This chain uses TRBV2 with TRBJ1-5; TRBD1 matches at 10 bases. J was trimmed by 2 bases and V by 7 bases; bases with no gene match: 8. There are 16 residues in the CDR3. Germline CDR1 is SNHLY and CDR2 is FYNNEI.

The genes are TRBV4-2 and TRBJ2-1; TRBD1 matches at 9 bases. Per germline, CDR1 LGHNA and CDR2 YNFKEQ. The CDR3 is 17 amino acids. Unmatched junction bases numbered 10, after V lost 1 base and J lost 6 bases. DNA for the CDR3: TGTGCCAGCAGCCAAGGTGCTTTCGGGACAGGGAGCAATGAGCAGTTCTTC. It yields the protein CASSQGAFGTGSNEQFF.

This clone was seen a few times. This CDR3 is CASSQEPGNPEQFF. CDR3 sequence (DNA): TGCGCCAGCAGCCAAGAACCCGGGAACCCTGAGCAGTTCTTC. The gene calls are TRBV4-1 and TRBJ2-1; tentatively, D is TRBD2 (5 bases). Germline loops: CDR1 MGHRA, CDR2 YSYEKL. There are 14 residues in the CDR3. Trimming removed 0 bases from V and 9 bases from J, with 12 bases in between.

This clone was seen a handful of times. The gene calls are TRBV2 and TRBJ2-2; D unresolved. With 7 bases removed from V and 2 bases from J, the gap between germline ends came to 14 bases. The CDR3 is made up of 15 amino acids. Germline CDR1 is SNHLY and CDR2 is FYNNEI. CDR3 region: CASISARTNTGELFF. The CDR3 bases are TGTGCCAGCATTTCCGCCCGGACCAACACCGGGGAGCTGTTTTTT.

The rearrangement joins TRBV2 to TRBJ2-5; D is unclear. The V end lost 2 bases, the J end lost 2 bases, and 9 bases lay between the germline ends. The germline gives CDR1 SNHLY, CDR2 FYNNEI. This CDR3 has 14 residues. DNA for the CDR3: TGTGCCAGCAGTGAAAGTCGGGCACAAGAGACCCAGTACTTC. Residues: CASSESRAQETQYF.